This TCR beta chain was sequenced during a study of cytomegalovirus exposure and HLA in healthy donors. Amplification used 60 Vbeta primers and 13 Jbeta primers. The data were produced by immunoSEQ multiplex PCR, yet TCRdb's version contains in-frame clones alone and is incomplete. Found here are approximately 200,000 clones, 60% to 85% of them singletons; the top ten hold 15%. Whole-study results and caveats: Researchers reported in a later analysis that a missense DCLRE1C variant was tied to TCR beta V- and J-gene trimming.

This clone turned up a few times. Its target is unknown. The CDR3 spans 18 residues. Germline lookup yields CDR1 LGHNA and CDR2 YNFKEQ. J gave up 7 bases and V 1 base, and 14 bases lay outside the gene matches. The V call is TRBV4-2, the J call TRBJ2-2; 8 nucleotides align to TRBD2. This TCR derives from a middle-aged man in good health and CMV-seronegative. The sequencing sample was made of PBMCs. CDR3 protein: CASSQGLPRAGVGGELFF. DNA for the CDR3: TGTGCCAGCAGCCAAGGACTCCCGAGAGCGGGAGTGGGCGGGGAGCTGTTTTTT.